The T cell receptor (beta chain) under discussion was sequenced for a study of blood T cell repertoires in COVID-19. Overall study context: The United States, Italy and Spain provided the acute and convalescent COVID-19 samples. Sample material is recorded as cDNA or gDNA derived from T cells, B-cell-depleted T cells, or PBMCs.

Per the study methods: Amplified reference gene primers provided the basis for estimating nucleated cell counts. TCRdb's copy holds only in-frame clones and misses some; the assay was immunoSEQ multiplex PCR. V, J and clone size reflect that table, while D and trimming were determined from the DNA. The sample holds 200,000 to 250,000 clones, over 75% seen once. Germline values: CDR1 SEHNR, CDR2 FQNEAQ (reference sequence). Between the trimmed V and J ends, which lost 5 bases and 12 bases, there was a span of 2 bases. The CDR3 totals 8 residues. The rearrangement uses TRBV7-9 and TRBJ2-1; D is unresolved. The sequence came from a human donor in a cohort sampled during active COVID-19. Sample: peripheral blood. In DNA, the CDR3 is TGTGCCAGCAGCCTGCAGTTCTTC. This sequence encodes CASSLQFF. The variable domain in full, with the rest retrieved from reference TRBV7-9 and TRBJ2-1, is DTGVSQNPRHKITKRGQNVTFRCDPISEHNRLYWYRQTLGQGPEFLTYFQNEAQLEKSRLLSDRFSAERPKGSFSTLEIQRTEQGDSAMYLCASSLQFFGPGTRLTVL.